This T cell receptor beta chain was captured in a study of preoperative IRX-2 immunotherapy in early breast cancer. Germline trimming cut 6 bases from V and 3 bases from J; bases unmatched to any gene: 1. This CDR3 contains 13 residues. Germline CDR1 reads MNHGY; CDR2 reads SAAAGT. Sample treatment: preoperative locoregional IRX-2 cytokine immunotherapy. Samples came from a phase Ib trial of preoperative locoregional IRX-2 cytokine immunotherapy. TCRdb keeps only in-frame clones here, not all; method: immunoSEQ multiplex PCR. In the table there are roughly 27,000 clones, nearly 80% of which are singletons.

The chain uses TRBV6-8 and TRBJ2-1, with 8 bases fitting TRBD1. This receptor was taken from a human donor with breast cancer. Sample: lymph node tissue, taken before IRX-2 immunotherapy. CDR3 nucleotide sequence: TGTGCCAGCAGGGACAGGGTCTACAATGAGCAGTTCTTC. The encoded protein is CASRDRVYNEQFF.